This T cell receptor (beta chain) was sequenced in a study of naive and memory T cell subsets. Study-wide results and limits: Over 90% of naive TCR sequences appeared only once, unlike memory subsets. TCR counts from RNA may reflect activation-linked expression changes. Each distinct alpha or beta sequence counts as one clonotype.

An equimolar mix of two oligonucleotides served as the beta constant-region primer for TRBC1 and TRBC2. Via MiXCR, TCRdb re-called the UMI-ligation and nested PCR reads, giving one row per CDR3 protein. The sample lists roughly 91,000 distinct CDR3 sequences, roughly 13% seen once, with over 0.75% in the top ten. This clonotype showed up just a few times. What it binds is unknown. In germline, CDR1 is SGHRS, CDR2 YFSETQ. This CDR3 has 13 amino acids. Deletions cut 5 bases from V and 4 bases from J, with 12 bases between. The material sequenced was central memory CD4+ T cells from blood. V is TRBV5-1 and J is TRBJ1-2; D may be TRBD1 (6 bases). The clonotype originates from a human donor in good health. The CDR3 spells CASSQGSGYGYTF. The CDR3 coding sequence is TGCGCCAGCAGTCAGGGGTCAGGCTATGGCTACACCTTC.